This T cell receptor beta chain was observed in a study of blood T cell repertoires in COVID-19 (TCRdb year 2020). Broadly, across the study: The collaborator samples originated in the United States, Italy and Spain and spanned the acute and convalescent phases of COVID-19. The material from the prospective study consisted of cDNA or gDNA derived from T cells, B-cell-depleted T cells, or PBMCs. Samples came from the ongoing ImmuneRACE study (first 160 participants) plus 1,254 subjects from 6 global collaborators. Subjects who had been exposed to COVID-19, were actively infected with it, or had recovered from it provided the deeply sampled blood TCRbeta repertoires that made up the dataset. Sample metadata almost always included a de-identified subject ID, COVID-19 status, age in years and sex. The repertoires were released in a freely available public database meant as a resource for research on the immune response to SARS-CoV-2. Where available, HLA class I and class II types were taken from metadata supplied by the sample provider and were not determined by assay-based typing. General conclusions and limits of the study: How much clinical and demographic metadata was included differed by source and by participant, and the metadata was provided uncurated.

Here V drops 6 bases and J drops 1 base, and the junction holds 5 bases not matched to any gene. CDR3 length: 14 amino acids, cysteine to phenylalanine. The kept DNA is CDR3 alone, 42 bases in frame from the first base. As encoded in the germline V gene, CDR1 is MDHEN while CDR2 is SYDVKM. In Seattle, one collaborating source enrolled patients while the infection was active and tracked those patients longitudinally over the course of disease. Collaborating institutions collected whole blood in K2EDTA tubes following their own protocols. For TCRbeta analysis, collaborator samples were shipped as frozen whole blood, as isolated PBMCs, or as DNA extracted from either sample type. TCRbeta CDR3 regions were amplified from genomic DNA using the immunoSEQ Assay, a bias-controlled multiplex PCR. The study's own analysis went as follows. The number of nucleated cells in each sample was estimated by amplification of reference gene primers within the assay. Sequence reads were collapsed and filtered to measure the absolute abundance of every unique TCRbeta CDR3 rearrangement. For each sample, productive Simpson clonality was calculated by taking the square root of Simpson's diversity index across productive rearrangements. TCRdb took over this immuneACCESS table, retaining in-frame rearrangements with V and J assigned. Such tables are incomplete; in checked studies, under half of the missing clones stem from an unresolved V gene, and the remainder is unexplained. V, J and clone size reflect that table, while D and trimming were determined from the DNA. This sample gives over 200,000 clones in total; 75% to 90% of them show up just once. The top ten clones comprise roughly 3% of the sample.

As concerns this clone: It has no known antigen specificity. Base quality data are lacking; no much larger clone is found one base away.

The chain employs TRBV28 and TRBJ1-2; 7 middle bases align to TRBD1. Sequencing was carried out using peripheral blood. This sequence was found in a man aged 25 to 40 with COVID-19, enrolled during active disease. The encoded CDR3 is CASSQGQNNYGYTF. The nucleotides read TGTGCCAGCAGCCAGGGACAGAATAACTATGGCTACACCTTC.